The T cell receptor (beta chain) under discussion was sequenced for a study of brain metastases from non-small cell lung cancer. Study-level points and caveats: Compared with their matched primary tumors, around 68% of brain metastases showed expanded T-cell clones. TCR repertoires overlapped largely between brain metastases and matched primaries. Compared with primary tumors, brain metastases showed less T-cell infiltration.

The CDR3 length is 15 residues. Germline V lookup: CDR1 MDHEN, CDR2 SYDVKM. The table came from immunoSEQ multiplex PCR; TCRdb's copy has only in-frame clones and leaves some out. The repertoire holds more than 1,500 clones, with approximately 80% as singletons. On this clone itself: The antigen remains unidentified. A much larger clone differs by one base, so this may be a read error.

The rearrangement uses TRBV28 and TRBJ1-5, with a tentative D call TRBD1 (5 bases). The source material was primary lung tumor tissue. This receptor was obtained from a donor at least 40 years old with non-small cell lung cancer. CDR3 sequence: CANSLFSREFSPQHF. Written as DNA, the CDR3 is TGTGCCAACAGTTTATTTTCCAGGGAGTTTTCGCCCCAGCATTTT.